This is a list of T cell receptor beta chains from one sample in a study of blood T cells in healthy people across ages. From the 5' RACE reads, TCRdb called clonotypes with MiXCR, one entry per CDR3 protein. Seen here are about 730,000 distinct CDR3 sequences, 40% to 45% observed once, and the top ten hold 20% to 25%. Sequencing input: blood. These receptors all stem from a woman in her sixties in good health. Both conserved end residues are part of each CDR3. D genes are given only for firm matches. Expanded clones are given a class, and other clones once, few, many or no size at all.

d_gene | j_gene | abundance | v_gene | CDR3nt | CDR3aa
- | TRBJ1-1 | - | TRBV7-2 | TGTGCCAGCAGCCCACAGCCCCAAGGGGAGGCTTTCTTT | CASSPQPQGEAFF
- | TRBJ1-2 | - | TRBV6-5 | TGTGCCAGCAGTTACTCAGGGCAGAATGGCTACACCTTC | CASSYSGQNGYTF
- | TRBJ2-3 | few | TRBV5-5 | TGTGCCAGCAGCTTGGAACGGCCAAGCACAGATACGCAGTATTTT | CASSLERPSTDTQYF
- | TRBJ2-2 | - | TRBV12-3/TRBV12-4 | TGTGCCAGCAAGCTAGCTTTGAACACCGGGGAGCTGTTTTTT | CASKLALNTGELFF
TRBD1 | TRBJ1-2 | - | TRBV5-1 | TGCGCCAGCAGCTTGGCCAGGGGGTCAGTTCACTATGGCTACACCTTC | CASSLARGSVHYGYTF
- | TRBJ2-7 | - | TRBV18 | TGTGCCAGCTCACCCCCAAGAATCGCAGGGAGCTCCTACGAGCAGTACTTC | CASSPPRIAGSSYEQYF
TRBD2 | TRBJ2-1 | few | TRBV14 | TGTGCCAGCAGCCCCTACCTAGCGGGGAGATCCTACAATGAGCAGTTCTTC | CASSPYLAGRSYNEQFF
- | TRBJ2-3 | few | TRBV4-2 | TGTGCCAGCAGCCAAGAGCCAGCGGGTACACACACAGATACGCAGTATTTT | CASSQEPAGTHTDTQYF
TRBD2 | TRBJ2-3 | - | TRBV10-3 | TGTGCCATCAGTGAGGACAGACTAGCGCGACACACAGATACGCAGTATTTT | CAISEDRLARHTDTQYF
- | TRBJ1-1 | - | TRBV12-3/TRBV12-4 | TGTGCCAGCAGCCCGGATACAGGGTATGAAACTGAAGCTTTCTTT | CASSPDTGYETEAFF